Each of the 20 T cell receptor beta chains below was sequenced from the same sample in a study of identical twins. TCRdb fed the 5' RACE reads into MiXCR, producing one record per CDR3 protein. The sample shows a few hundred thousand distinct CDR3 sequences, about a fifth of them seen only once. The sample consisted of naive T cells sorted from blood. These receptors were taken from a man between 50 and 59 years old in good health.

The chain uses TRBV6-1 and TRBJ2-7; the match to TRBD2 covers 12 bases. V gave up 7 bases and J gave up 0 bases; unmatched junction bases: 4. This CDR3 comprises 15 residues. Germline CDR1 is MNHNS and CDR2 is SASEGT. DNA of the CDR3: TGTGCCAGCACCGGACTAGCGGGGAGCTCCTACGAGCAGTACTTC. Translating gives CASTGLAGSSYEQYF.

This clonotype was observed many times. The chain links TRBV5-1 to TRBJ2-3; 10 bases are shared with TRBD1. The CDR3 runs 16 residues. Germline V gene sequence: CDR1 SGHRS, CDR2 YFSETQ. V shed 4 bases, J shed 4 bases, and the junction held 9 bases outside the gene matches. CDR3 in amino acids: CASSPGQGERADTQYF. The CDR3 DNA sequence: TGCGCCAGCAGCCCCGGACAGGGGGAGAGGGCAGATACGCAGTATTTT. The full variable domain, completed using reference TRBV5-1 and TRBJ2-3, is KAGVTQTPRYLIKTRGQQVTLSCSPISGHRSVSWYQQTPGQGLQFLFEYFSETQRNKGNFPGRFSGRQFSNSRSEMNVSTLELGDSALYLCASSPGQGERADTQYFGPGTRLTVL.

The CDR3 is CASCRLRGMNTGELFF. The CDR3 DNA reads TGCGCCAGCTGCCGCCTCCGTGGAATGAACACCGGGGAGCTGTTTTTT. The rearrangement joins TRBV5-1 to TRBJ2-2; D gene unclear. The CDR3 sequence is 16 residues long. Deletions cut 7 bases from V and 1 base from J, with 17 bases between. From germline, CDR1 is SGHRS and CDR2 YFSETQ.

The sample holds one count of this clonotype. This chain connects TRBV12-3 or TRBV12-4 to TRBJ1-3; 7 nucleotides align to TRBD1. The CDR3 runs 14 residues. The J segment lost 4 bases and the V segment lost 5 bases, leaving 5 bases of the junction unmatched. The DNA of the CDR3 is TGTGCCAGCAGTCCGACAGGGATCGGAAACACCATATATTTT. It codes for CASSPTGIGNTIYF.

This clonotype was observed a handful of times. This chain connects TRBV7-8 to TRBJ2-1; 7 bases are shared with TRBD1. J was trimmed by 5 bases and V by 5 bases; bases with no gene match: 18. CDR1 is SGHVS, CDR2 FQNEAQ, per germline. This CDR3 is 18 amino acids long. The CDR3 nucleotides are TGTGCCAGCAGCAATCACCGGGACAGAGGGTTCCCTAACAATGAGCAGTTCTTC. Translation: CASSNHRDRGFPNNEQFF.

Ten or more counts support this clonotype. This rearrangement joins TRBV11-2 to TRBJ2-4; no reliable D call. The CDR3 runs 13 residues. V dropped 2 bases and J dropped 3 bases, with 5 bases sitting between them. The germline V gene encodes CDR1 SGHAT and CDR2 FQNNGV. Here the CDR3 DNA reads TGTGCCAGCAGCTTAATTAGCAAAAACATTCAGTACTTC. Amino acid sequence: CASSLISKNIQYF.

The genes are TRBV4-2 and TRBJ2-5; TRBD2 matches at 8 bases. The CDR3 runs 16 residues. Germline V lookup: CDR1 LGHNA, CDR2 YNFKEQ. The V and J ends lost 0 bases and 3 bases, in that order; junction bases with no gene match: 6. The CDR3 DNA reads TGTGCCAGCAGCCAAGACCTATGGCGGGGGGAAGAGACCCAGTACTTC. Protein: CASSQDLWRGEETQYF.

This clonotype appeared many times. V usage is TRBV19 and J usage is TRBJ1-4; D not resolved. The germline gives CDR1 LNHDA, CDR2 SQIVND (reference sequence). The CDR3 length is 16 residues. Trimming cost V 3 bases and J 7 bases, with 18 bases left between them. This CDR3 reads CASSIESGGFAEKLFF. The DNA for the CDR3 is TGTGCCAGTAGTATCGAGTCCGGAGGCTTCGCTGAAAAACTGTTTTTT.

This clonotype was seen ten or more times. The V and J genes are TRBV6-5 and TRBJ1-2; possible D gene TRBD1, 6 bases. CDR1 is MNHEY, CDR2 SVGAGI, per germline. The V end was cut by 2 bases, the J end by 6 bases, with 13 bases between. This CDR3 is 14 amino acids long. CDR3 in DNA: TGTGCCAGCAGTTACCACAGGGATACCGATGGCTACACCTTC. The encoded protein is CASSYHRDTDGYTF.

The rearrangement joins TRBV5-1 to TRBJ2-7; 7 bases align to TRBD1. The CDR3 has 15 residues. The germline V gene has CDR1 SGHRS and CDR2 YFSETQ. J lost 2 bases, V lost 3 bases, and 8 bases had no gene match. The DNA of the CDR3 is TGCGCCAGCAGCTCTCGGACAGGCGTCGCCTACGAGCAGTACTTC. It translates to CASSSRTGVAYEQYF.

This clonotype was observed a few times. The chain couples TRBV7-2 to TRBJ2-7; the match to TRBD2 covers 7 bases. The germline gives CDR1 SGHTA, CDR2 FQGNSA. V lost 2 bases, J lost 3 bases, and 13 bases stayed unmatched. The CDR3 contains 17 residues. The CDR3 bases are TGTGCCAGCAGCTTATACGGGGGGATGAGGCTAGGCTACGAGCAGTACTTC. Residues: CASSLYGGMRLGYEQYF.

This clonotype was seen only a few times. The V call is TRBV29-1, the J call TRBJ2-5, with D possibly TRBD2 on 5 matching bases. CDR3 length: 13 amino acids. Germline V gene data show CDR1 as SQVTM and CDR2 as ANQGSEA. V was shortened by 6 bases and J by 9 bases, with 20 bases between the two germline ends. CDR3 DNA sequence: TGCAGCGTCACCGATCTATGGGAGACGTCCCAGTACTTC. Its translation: CSVTDLWETSQYF.

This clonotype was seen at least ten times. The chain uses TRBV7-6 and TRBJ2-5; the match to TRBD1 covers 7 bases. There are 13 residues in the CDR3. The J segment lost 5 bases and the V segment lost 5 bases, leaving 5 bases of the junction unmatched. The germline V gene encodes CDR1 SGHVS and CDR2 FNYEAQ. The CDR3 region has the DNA TGTGCCAGCAGCCAGACAGGGTTCGAGACCCAGTACTTC. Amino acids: CASSQTGFETQYF.

The CDR3 coding sequence is TGTGCCAGCGACCGTGGGGCCGGAATCCCTGAAGCTTTCTTT. Protein: CASDRGAGIPEAFF. This chain connects TRBV2 to TRBJ1-1; weak D call: TRBD1 (5 bases). The CDR3 extends over 14 amino acids. Trimming stripped 8 bases from V and 6 bases from J, with 19 bases between. CDR1 and CDR2 (germline): SNHLY, FYNNEI. Looking up the rest from reference TRBV2 and TRBJ1-1 gives the full variable domain: EPEVTQTPSHQVTQMGQEVILRCVPISNHLYFYWYRQILGQKVEFLVSFYNNEISEKSEIFDDQFSVERPDGSNFTLKIRSTKLEDSAMYFCASDRGAGIPEAFFGQGTRLTVV.

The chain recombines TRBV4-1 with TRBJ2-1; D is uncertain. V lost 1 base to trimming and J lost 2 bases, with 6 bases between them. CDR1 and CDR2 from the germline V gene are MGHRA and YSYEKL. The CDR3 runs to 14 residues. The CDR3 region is CASSQVDTYNEQFF. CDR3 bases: TGCGCCAGCAGCCAAGTAGACACCTACAATGAGCAGTTCTTC.

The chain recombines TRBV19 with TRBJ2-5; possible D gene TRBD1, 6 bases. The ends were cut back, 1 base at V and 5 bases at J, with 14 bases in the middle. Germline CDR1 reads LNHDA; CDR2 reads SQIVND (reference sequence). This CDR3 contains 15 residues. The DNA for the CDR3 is TGTGCCAGTAGTATAGGAACAGGGCGCGGTGAGACCCAGTACTTC. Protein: CASSIGTGRGETQYF.

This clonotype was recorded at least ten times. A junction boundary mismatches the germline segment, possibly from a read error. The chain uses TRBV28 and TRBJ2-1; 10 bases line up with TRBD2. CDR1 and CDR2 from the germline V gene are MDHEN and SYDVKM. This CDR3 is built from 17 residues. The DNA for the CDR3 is TGTGCCAGCAGTACCGGGACTAGCGTAGTCTCCCACAATGAGCAGTTCTTC. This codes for CASSTGTSVVSHNEQFF. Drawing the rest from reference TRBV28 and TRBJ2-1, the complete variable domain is DVKVTQSSRYLVKRTGEKVFLECVQDMDHENMFWYRQDPGLGLRLIYFSYDVKMKEKGDIPEGYSVSREKKERFSLILESASTNQTSMYLCASSTGTSVVSHNEQFFGPGTRLTVL.

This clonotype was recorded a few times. For the CDR3, the DNA is TGTGCCAGCAGCCAAGCGACAGGGAATGAAGCTTTCTTT. Translation gives CASSQATGNEAFF. The gene calls are TRBV3-1 and TRBJ1-1; 7 positions match TRBD1. The germline V gene has CDR1 LGHDT and CDR2 YNNKEL (reference sequence). This CDR3 has 13 amino acids. Trimming at V came to 1 base and at J to 7 bases, leaving 3 bases not matched to a gene.

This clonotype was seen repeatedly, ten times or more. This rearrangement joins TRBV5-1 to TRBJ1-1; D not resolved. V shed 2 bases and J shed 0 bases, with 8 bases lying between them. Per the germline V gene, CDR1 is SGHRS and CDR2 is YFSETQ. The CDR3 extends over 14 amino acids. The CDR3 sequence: CASSFGQLNTEAFF. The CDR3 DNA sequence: TGCGCCAGCAGCTTCGGCCAGTTGAACACTGAAGCTTTCTTT.

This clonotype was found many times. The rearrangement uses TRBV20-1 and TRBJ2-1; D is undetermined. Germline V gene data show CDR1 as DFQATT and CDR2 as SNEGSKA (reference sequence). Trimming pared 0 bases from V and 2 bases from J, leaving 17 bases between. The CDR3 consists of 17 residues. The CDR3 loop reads CSAREGVRRSAYNEQFF. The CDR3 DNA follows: TGCAGTGCTAGAGAAGGTGTCCGCCGGTCAGCCTACAATGAGCAGTTCTTC.